This T cell receptor (beta chain) emerged from a study of shared clonotypes between healthy human individuals. Study-wide findings and caveats: Sequencing depth was expected to influence donor clonotype sharing. Naive subsets, compared against memory subsets, generally had larger estimated richness values.

Donors were Caucasian adults residing in Nashville, Tennessee, USA. Libraries were prepared by immunoSEQ multiplex PCR; TCRdb keeps only in-frame clonotypes and omits some of them. This table holds 550,000 to 850,000 clones, 55% to 75% found once. About this clone itself: The antigen remains undetermined.

V shed 2 bases and J shed 3 bases, with 8 bases lying between them. Germline-derived CDR1 and CDR2 are SGHRS and YFSETQ. This CDR3 region has 13 residues. V gene TRBV5-1 combines with J gene TRBJ2-5; D is undetermined. The receptor's source is a woman under 40 in good health. Specimen: memory CD4+ T cells sorted from blood. Regarding subset: CD45RA-negative fraction. CDR3: CASSFGSEETQYF. The CDR3, as DNA: TGCGCCAGCAGCTTTGGGTCGGAAGAGACCCAGTACTTC.